Below, 2 T cell receptor beta chains from the same sample are listed, as sequenced in a study of metastatic and nonmetastatic thyroid tumors. With MiXCR, TCRdb called clones anew from the PCR reads. Altogether about 34,000 clones are present, 35% being singletons, with the ten largest covering approximately 22%. Ahead of thyroid surgery, no patient had received treatment of any kind. Sequenced material: tumor tissue. These receptors were obtained from a female donor with papillary thyroid cancer or a benign thyroid nodule (not recorded which). Some clones in this sample may be carry-over from other donors' samples.

The gene calls are TRBV18 and TRBJ2-5, with D unresolved. V gave up 3 bases and J gave up 1 base, with 6 bases separating them. This CDR3 region has 13 residues. Germline V gene data show CDR1 as KGHSH and CDR2 as LQKENI. For the CDR3, the DNA is TGTGCCAGCTCACCGGGCCTCCAAGAGACCCAGTACTTC. Translated, it gives CASSPGLQETQYF. Full variable domain (outside the CDR3, taken from reference TRBV18 and TRBJ2-5): NAGVMQNPRHLVRRRGQEARLRCSPMKGHSHVYWYRQLPEEGLKFMVYLQKENIIDESGMPKERFSAEFPKEGPSILRIQQVVRGDSAAYFCASSPGLQETQYFGPGTRLLVL.

The chain recombines TRBV30 with TRBJ1-3; D gene uncertain. V gave up 0 bases and J gave up 4 bases, with 10 bases separating them. The length of the CDR3 is 14 residues. Germline V gene lookup returns CDR1 GTSNPN and CDR2 SVGIG (reference sequence). The CDR3 DNA is TGTGCCTGGAGTGTATCGGGCGGGGGAAACACCATATATTTT. It is translated as CAWSVSGGGNTIYF.